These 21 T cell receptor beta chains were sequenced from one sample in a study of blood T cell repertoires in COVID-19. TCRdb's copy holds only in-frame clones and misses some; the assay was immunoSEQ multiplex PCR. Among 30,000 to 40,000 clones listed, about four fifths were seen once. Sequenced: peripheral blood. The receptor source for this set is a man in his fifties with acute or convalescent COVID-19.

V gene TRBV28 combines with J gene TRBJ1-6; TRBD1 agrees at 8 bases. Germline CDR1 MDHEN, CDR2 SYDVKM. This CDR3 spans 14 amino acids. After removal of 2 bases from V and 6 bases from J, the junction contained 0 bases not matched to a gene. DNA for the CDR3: TGTGCCAGCAGTTTAGACAGGGGTAATTCACCCCTCCACTTT. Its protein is CASSLDRGNSPLHF.

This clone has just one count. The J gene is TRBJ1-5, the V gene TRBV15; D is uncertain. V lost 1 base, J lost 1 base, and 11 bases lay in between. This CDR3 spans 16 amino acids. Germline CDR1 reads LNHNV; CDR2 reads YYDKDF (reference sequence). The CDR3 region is CATSRGGSGSNQPQHF. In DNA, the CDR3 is TGTGCCACCAGCAGAGGAGGGTCAGGAAGCAATCAGCCCCAGCATTTT.

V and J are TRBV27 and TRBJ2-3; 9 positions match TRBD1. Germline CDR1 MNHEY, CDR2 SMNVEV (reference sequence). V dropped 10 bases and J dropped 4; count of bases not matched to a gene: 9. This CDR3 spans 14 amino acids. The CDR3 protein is CATLDRGYADTQYF. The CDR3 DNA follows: TGTGCCACCTTGGACAGGGGATATGCAGATACGCAGTATTTT.

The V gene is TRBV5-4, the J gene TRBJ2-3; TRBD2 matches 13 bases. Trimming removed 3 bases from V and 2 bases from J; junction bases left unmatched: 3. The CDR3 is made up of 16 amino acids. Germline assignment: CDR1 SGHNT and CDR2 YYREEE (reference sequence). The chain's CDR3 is CASSSGLAGDTDTQYF. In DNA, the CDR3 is TGTGCCAGCAGCTCCGGACTAGCGGGGGACACAGATACGCAGTATTTT.

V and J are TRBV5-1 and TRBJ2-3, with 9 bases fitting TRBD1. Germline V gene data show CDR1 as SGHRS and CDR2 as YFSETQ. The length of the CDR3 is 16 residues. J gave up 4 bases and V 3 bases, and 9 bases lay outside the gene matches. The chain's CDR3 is CASSSGGQGGSDTQYF. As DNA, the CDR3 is TGCGCCAGCAGCTCGGGGGGACAGGGTGGTTCAGATACGCAGTATTTT.

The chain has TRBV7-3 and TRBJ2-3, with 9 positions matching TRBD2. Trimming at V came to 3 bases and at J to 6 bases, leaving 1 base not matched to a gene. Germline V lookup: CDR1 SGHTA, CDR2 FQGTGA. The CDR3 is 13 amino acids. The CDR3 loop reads CASSLREGDTQYF. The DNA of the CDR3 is TGTGCCAGCAGCTTGCGGGAGGGCGATACGCAGTATTTT.

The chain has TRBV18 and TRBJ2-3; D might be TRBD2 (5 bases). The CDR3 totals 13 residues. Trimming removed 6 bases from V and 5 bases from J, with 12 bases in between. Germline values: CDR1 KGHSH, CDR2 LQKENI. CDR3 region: CASSMDWKDTQYF. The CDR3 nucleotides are TGTGCCAGCTCGATGGACTGGAAAGATACGCAGTATTTT.

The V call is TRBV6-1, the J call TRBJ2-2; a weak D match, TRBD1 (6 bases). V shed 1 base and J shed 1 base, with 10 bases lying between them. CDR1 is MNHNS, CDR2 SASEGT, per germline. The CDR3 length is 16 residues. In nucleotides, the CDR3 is TGTGCCAGCAGTGAAGTACAGGGTGGGAACACCGGGGAGCTGTTTTTT. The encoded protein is CASSEVQGGNTGELFF.

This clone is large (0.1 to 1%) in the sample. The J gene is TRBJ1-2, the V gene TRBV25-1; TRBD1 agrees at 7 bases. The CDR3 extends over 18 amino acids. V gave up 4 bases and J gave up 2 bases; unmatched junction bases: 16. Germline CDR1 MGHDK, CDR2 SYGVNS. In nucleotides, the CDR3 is TGTGCCAGCAGTGGGCTACTAATAACAGGGGCGAGGAACTATGGCTACACCTTC. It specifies CASSGLLITGARNYGYTF.

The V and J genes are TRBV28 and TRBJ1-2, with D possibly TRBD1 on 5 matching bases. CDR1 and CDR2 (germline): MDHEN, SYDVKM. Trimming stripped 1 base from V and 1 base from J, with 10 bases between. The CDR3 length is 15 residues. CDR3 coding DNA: TGTGCCAGCAGTTTATCCTCGGGGGGTAACTATGGCTACACCTTC. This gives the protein CASSLSSGGNYGYTF.

The CDR3 nucleotides are TGTGCCACCAGCAGAGCCCGACAGGGGGTAAATGAAAAACTGTTTTTT. Its translation: CATSRARQGVNEKLFF. V usage is TRBV15 and J usage is TRBJ1-4; the match to TRBD1 covers 9 bases. The CDR3 spans 16 residues. Trimming at V came to 1 base and at J to 5 bases, leaving 5 bases not matched to a gene. Per germline, CDR1 LNHNV and CDR2 YYDKDF (reference sequence).

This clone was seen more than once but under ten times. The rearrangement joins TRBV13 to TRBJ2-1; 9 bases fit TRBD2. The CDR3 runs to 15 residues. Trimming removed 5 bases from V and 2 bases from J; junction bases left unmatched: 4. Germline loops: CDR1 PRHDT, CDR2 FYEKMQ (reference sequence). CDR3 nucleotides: TGTGCCAGCAGCCGCGGGGGGGCGGCCTACAATGAGCAGTTCTTC. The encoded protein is CASSRGGAAYNEQFF.

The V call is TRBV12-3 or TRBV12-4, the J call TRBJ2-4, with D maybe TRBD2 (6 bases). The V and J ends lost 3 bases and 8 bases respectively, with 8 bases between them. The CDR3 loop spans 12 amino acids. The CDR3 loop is CASSFPGDIQYF. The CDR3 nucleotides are TGTGCCAGCAGTTTCCCGGGGGACATTCAGTACTTC.

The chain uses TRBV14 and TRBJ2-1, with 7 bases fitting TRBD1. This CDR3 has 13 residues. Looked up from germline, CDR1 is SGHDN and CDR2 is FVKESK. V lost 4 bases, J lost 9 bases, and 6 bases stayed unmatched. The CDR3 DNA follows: TGTGCCAGCAGCCTTAACAGGGGCGGTGAGCAGTTCTTC. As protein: CASSLNRGGEQFF.

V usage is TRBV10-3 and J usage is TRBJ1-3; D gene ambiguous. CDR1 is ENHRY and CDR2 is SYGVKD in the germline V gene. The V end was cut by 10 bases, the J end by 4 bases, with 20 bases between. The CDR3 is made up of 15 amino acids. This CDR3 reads CATTPREDSGNTIYF. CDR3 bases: TGTGCCACTACCCCAAGGGAGGATTCGGGAAACACCATATATTTT.

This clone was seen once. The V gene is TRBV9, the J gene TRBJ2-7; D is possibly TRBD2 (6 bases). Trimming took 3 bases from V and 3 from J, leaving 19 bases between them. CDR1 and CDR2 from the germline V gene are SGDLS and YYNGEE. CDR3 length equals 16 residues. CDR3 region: CASSAEGNSGVYEQYF. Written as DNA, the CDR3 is TGTGCCAGCAGCGCAGAGGGTAATAGCGGAGTCTACGAGCAGTACTTC.

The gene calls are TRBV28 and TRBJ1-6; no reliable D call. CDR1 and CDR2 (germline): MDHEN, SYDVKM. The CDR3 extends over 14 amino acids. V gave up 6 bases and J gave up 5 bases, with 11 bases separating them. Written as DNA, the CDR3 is TGTGCCAGCAGCCCCGGTATCCATAATTCACCCCTCCACTTT. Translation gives CASSPGIHNSPLHF.

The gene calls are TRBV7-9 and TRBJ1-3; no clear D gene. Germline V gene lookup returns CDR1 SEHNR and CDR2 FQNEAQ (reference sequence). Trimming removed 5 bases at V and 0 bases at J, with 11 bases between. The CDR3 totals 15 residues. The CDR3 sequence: CASSPLMLSGNTIYF. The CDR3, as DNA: TGTGCCAGCAGCCCCCTAATGCTCTCTGGAAACACCATATATTTT.

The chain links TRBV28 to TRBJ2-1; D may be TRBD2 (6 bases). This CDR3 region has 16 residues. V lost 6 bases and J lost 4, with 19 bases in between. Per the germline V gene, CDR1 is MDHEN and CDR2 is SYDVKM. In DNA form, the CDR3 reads TGTGCCAGCAGCGGTGCCGGGACTCTTTATTACAATGAGCAGTTCTTC. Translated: CASSGAGTLYYNEQFF.

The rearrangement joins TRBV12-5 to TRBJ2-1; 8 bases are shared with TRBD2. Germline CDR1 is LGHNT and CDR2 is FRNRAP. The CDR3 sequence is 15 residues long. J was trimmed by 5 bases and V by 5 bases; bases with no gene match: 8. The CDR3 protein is CASGPSSGSHNEQFF. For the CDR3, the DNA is TGTGCTAGTGGTCCGTCAAGCGGGAGTCACAATGAGCAGTTCTTC.

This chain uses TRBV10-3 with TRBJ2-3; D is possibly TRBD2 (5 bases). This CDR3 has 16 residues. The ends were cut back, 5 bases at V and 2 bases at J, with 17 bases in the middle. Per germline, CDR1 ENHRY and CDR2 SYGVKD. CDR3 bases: TGTGCCATCAGTCCCGGACTCACGTTTAACACAGATACGCAGTATTTT. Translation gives CAISPGLTFNTDTQYF.